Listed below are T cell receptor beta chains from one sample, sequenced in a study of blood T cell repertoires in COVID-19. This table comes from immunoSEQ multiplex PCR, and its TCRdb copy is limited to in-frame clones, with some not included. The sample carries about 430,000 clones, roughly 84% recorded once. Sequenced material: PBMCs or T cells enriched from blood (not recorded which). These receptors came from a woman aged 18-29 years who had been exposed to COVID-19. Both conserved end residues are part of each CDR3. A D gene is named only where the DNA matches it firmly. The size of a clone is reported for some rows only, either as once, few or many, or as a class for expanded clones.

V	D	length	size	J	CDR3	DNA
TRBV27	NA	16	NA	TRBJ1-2	CASSLYFQAPHDGYTF	TGTGCCAGCAGTTTATATTTTCAAGCTCCTCATGATGGCTACACCTTC
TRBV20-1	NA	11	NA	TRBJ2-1	CSARPKNEQFF	TGCAGTGCTAGGCCTAAGAATGAACAGTTCTTC
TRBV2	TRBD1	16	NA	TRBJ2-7	CASTRIDPGTGDEQYF	TGTGCCAGCACCAGAATAGATCCCGGGACAGGAGACGAGCAGTACTTC
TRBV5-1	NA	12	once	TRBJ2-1	CASSFQGYEQFF	TGCGCCAGCAGCTTCCAGGGGTATGAGCAGTTCTTC
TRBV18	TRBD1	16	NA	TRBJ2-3	CASSQGQVHRADTQYF	TGTGCCAGCTCACAAGGACAGGTGCATCGGGCAGATACGCAGTATTTT
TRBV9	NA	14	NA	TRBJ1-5	CASSVGQSNQPQHF	TGTGCCAGCAGCGTAGGACAGAGCAATCAGCCCCAGCATTTT
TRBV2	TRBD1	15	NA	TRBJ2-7	CASRPDRGQSYEQYF	TGTGCCAGCAGACCCGACAGGGGGCAATCCTACGAGCAGTACTTC
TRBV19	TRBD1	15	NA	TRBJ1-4	CASSTGQVANEKLFF	TGTGCCAGTAGTACGGGACAGGTTGCTAATGAAAAACTGTTTTTT
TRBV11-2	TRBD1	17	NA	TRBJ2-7	CASSPLTGQGITYEQYF	TGTGCCAGCAGCCCACTTACAGGACAGGGGATCACCTACGAGCAGTACTTC
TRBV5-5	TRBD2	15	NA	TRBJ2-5	CASTLTSGVQETQYF	TGTGCCAGCACTCTGACTAGCGGGGTACAAGAGACCCAGTACTTC
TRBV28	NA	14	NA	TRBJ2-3	CASSLSGSQDTQYF	TGTGCCAGCAGCCTGTCTGGGAGTCAAGATACGCAGTATTTT
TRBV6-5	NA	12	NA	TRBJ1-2	CASSGGWDGYTF	TGTGCCAGCAGCGGGGGGTGGGACGGCTACACCTTC
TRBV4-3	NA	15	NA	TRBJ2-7	CASSQEFGQSYEQYF	TGCGCCAGCAGCCAAGAATTTGGGCAGTCCTACGAGCAGTACTTC
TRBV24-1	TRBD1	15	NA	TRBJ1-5	CATSNPGQGTQPQHF	TGTGCCACCAGCAACCCGGGACAGGGGACTCAGCCCCAGCATTTT
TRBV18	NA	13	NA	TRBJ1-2	CASSADNNYGYTF	TGTGCCAGCTCAGCCGACAATAACTATGGCTACACCTTC
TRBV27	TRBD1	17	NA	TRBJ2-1	CASSSFGTGGTHNEQFF	TGTGCCAGCAGTAGTTTCGGGACAGGGGGCACACACAATGAGCAGTTCTTC
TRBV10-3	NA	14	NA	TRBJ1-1	CAISAGDVNTEAFF	TGTGCCATCAGCGCGGGAGATGTGAACACTGAAGCTTTCTTT
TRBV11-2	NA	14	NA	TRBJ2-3	CASSLGGGPDTQYF	TGTGCCAGCAGTTTGGGGGGGGGCCCAGATACGCAGTATTTT
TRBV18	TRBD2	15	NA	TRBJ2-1	CASSPIAGIYNEQFF	TGTGCCAGCTCACCAATAGCGGGGATCTACAATGAGCAGTTCTTC
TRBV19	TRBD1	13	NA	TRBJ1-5	CASRDRGDQPQHF	TGTGCCAGCCGGGACAGGGGGGATCAGCCCCAGCATTTT
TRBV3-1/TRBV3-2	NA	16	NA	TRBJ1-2	CASSPYWTVGNYGYTF	TGTGCCAGCAGCCCCTACTGGACAGTGGGGAACTATGGCTACACCTTC
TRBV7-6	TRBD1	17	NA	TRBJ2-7	CASSSGISGQGKDEQYF	TGTGCCAGCAGCTCAGGAATATCGGGACAGGGAAAAGACGAGCAGTACTTC
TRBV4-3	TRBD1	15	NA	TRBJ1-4	CASSPGTGSGEKLFF	TGCGCCAGCAGCCCCGGGACAGGGTCAGGGGAAAAACTGTTTTTT
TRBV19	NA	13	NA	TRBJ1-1	CASTETGWSEAFF	TGTGCCAGTACCGAAACGGGGTGGTCTGAAGCTTTCTTT
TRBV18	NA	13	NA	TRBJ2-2	CASSRQGPGELFF	TGTGCCAGCTCACGCCAGGGGCCCGGGGAGCTGTTTTTT
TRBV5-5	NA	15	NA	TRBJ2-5	CASSQNRDTGETQYF	TGTGCCAGCAGCCAAAACCGGGACACCGGGGAGACCCAGTACTTC
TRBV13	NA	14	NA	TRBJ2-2	CASSRRQGGGELFF	TGTGCCAGCAGTAGGCGGCAGGGCGGCGGGGAGCTGTTTTTT
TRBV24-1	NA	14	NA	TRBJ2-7	CATSDAGQNYEQYF	TGTGCCACCAGTGATGCGGGACAGAACTACGAGCAGTACTTC
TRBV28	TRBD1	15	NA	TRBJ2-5	CASSLRDRGQQTQYF	TGTGCCAGCAGTCTCCGGGACAGGGGGCAGCAGACCCAGTACTTC
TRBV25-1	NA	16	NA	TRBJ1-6	CASSESSGGLNSPLHF	TGTGCCAGCAGTGAATCCTCGGGGGGCCTAAATTCACCCCTCCACTTT
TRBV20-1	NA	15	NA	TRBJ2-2	CSASSGSRDTGELFF	TGCAGTGCTAGTTCGGGGAGTCGGGACACCGGGGAGCTGTTTTTT
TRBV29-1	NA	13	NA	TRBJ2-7	CSAEGGNSYEQYF	TGCAGCGCCGAGGGGGGGAACTCCTACGAGCAGTACTTC
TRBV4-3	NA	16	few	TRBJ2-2	CASSQAQGGSTGELFF	TGCGCCAGCAGCCAAGCCCAGGGAGGAAGCACCGGGGAGCTGTTTTTT
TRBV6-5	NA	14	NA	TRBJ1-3	CASSSSGSGNTIYF	TGTGCCAGCAGCTCGTCGGGGTCCGGAAACACCATATATTTT
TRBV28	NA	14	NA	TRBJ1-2	CASVEAARYYGYTF	TGTGCCAGCGTGGAGGCAGCCAGGTATTATGGCTACACCTTC
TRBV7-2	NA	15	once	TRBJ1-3	CASSLGWSSGNTIYF	TGTGCCAGCAGCTTAGGTTGGAGCTCTGGAAACACCATATATTTT
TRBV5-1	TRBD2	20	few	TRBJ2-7	CASSYYPGQVKTSGEYEQYF	TGCGCCAGCAGCTACTATCCGGGACAGGTCAAGACTAGCGGGGAATACGAGCAGTACTTC
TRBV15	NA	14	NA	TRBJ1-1	CATSRDPGGTEAFF	TGTGCCACCAGCAGAGATCCGGGGGGGACTGAAGCTTTCTTT
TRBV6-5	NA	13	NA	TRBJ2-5	CASSRTGEETQYF	TGTGCCAGCAGTAGGACGGGGGAAGAGACCCAGTACTTC
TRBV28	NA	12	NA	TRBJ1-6	CASKQIGSPLHF	TGTGCCAGCAAACAAATTGGTTCACCCCTCCACTTT
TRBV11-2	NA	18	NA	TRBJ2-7	CASSLPIVPRGSLYEQYF	TGTGCCAGCAGCCTCCCCATCGTGCCTAGGGGAAGTCTCTACGAGCAGTACTTC
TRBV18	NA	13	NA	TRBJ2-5	CASSPGLQETQYF	TGTGCCAGCTCACCGGGACTGCAAGAGACCCAGTACTTC
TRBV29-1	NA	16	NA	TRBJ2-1	CSVELFSVSSYNEQFF	TGCAGCGTTGAACTGTTTAGCGTGAGCTCCTACAATGAGCAGTTCTTC
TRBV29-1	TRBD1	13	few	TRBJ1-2	CSVEPGQARGYTF	TGCAGCGTTGAACCCGGACAGGCTAGAGGCTACACCTTC
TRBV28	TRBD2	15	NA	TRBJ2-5	CASSPSGGRQETQYF	TGTGCCAGCTCCCCGTCGGGGGGGCGCCAAGAGACCCAGTACTTC
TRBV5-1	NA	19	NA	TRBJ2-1	CASSLGYRGSGGWKDEQFF	TGCGCCAGCAGCTTGGGATACAGGGGCAGTGGGGGGTGGAAAGATGAGCAGTTCTTC
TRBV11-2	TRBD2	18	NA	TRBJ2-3	CASSRGRLAGGTTDTQYF	TGTGCCAGCAGCCGAGGGAGACTAGCGGGAGGGACAACAGATACGCAGTATTTT
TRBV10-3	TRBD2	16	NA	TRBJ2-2	CAISRVAGANTGELFF	TGTGCCATCAGTAGGGTAGCGGGGGCGAACACCGGGGAGCTGTTTTTT
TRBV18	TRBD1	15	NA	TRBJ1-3	CASSPGQGSGNTIYF	TGTGCCAGCTCACCCGGACAGGGATCGGGAAACACCATATATTTT
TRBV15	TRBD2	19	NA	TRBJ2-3	CATSRSGTSGIFSTDTQYF	TGTGCCACCAGCAGATCCGGGACTAGCGGGATCTTTAGCACAGATACGCAGTATTTT
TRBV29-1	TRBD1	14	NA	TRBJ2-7	CSVTRDSSSYEQYF	TGCAGCGTAACCCGGGACAGCAGCTCCTACGAGCAGTACTTC
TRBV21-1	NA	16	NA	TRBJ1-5	CASSKSCRQGTQPQHF	TGTGCCAGCAGCAAATCGTGTCGACAGGGCACTCAGCCCCAGCATTTT
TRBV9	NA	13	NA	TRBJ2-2	CASSPGNTGELFF	TGTGCCAGCAGCCCAGGGAACACCGGGGAGCTGTTTTTT
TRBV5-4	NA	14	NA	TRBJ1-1	CASSLFQRDSEAFF	TGTGCCAGCAGCTTGTTCCAGCGTGACTCTGAAGCTTTCTTT
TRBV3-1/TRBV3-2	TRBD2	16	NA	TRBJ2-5	CASSQMLAGPQETQYF	TGTGCCAGCAGCCAAATGCTAGCGGGGCCTCAAGAGACCCAGTACTTC
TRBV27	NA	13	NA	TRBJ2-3	CASSLFGGDTQYF	TGTGCCAGCAGTTTATTCGGTGGAGATACGCAGTATTTT
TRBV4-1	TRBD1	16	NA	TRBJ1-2	CASSPGTGAYNYGYTF	TGCGCCAGCAGCCCCGGGACAGGGGCTTATAACTATGGCTACACCTTC
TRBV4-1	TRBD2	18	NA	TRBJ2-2	CASSHDTTSFSSSGELFF	TGCGCCAGCAGCCATGACACGACTAGCTTTAGCAGCTCCGGGGAGCTGTTTTTT
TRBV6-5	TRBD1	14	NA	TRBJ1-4	CASRPGQGFEKLFF	TGTGCCAGCAGGCCGGGACAGGGTTTTGAAAAACTGTTTTTT